Following are 32 T cell receptor beta chains from one sample sequenced in a study of OX40 agonist ivuxolimab in advanced cancers. Sequencing used immunoSEQ multiplex PCR; TCRdb keeps in-frame clones, though not all of them. This table holds 80,000 or so clones, roughly 91% found once. The specimen was CD4+ or CD8+ T cells sorted from blood, collected in a trial of the OX40 agonist ivuxolimab. The receptor source for this set is an adult with an advanced solid tumor such as melanoma, head and neck, liver or kidney cancer.

This clone was observed a single time. The rearrangement uses TRBV7-8 and TRBJ2-2; 10 bases match TRBD1. The germline gives CDR1 SGHVS, CDR2 FQNEAQ. Trimming cost V 1 base and J 1 base; bases outside gene matches: 0. This CDR3 comprises 16 residues. The CDR3 is CASSLGTGGNTGELFF. CDR3 in DNA: TGTGCCAGCAGCTTAGGGACAGGGGGGAACACCGGGGAGCTGTTTTTT.

The chain uses TRBV7-9 and TRBJ2-3; D possibly corresponds to TRBD1 (6 bases). The V and J ends lost 7 bases and 4 bases respectively, with 12 bases between them. The CDR3 contains 13 residues. Germline-derived CDR1 and CDR2 are SEHNR and FQNEAQ (reference sequence). This CDR3 is CASIPTGPDTQYF. The CDR3 bases are TGTGCCAGCATCCCGACAGGCCCAGATACGCAGTATTTT.

The V and J genes are TRBV4-3 and TRBJ2-3; possibly TRBD2 for D (7 bases). Per the germline V gene, CDR1 is LGHNA and CDR2 is YSLEER. The ends were cut back, 4 bases at V and 6 bases at J, with 11 bases in the middle. The CDR3 has 13 amino acids. Written as DNA, the CDR3 is TGCGCCAGCAGCCCACAGGGAGGGGATACGCAGTATTTT. It encodes CASSPQGGDTQYF.

This chain joins TRBV6-1 and TRBJ2-1; TRBD2 matches 13 bases. The CDR3 runs to 16 residues. V lost 3 bases to trimming and J lost 4 bases; unmatched junction nucleotides: 3. Germline CDR1 and CDR2: MNHNS and SASEGT. CDR3 sequence: CASSDMTSGRYNEQFF. The CDR3 DNA reads as TGTGCCAGCAGTGACATGACTAGCGGGAGGTACAATGAGCAGTTCTTC.

The chain recombines TRBV7-9 with TRBJ1-1; tentative D call: TRBD1 (6 bases). There are 15 residues in the CDR3. With 6 bases removed from V and 1 base from J, the gap between germline ends came to 15 bases. Germline CDR1 reads SEHNR; CDR2 reads FQNEAQ (reference sequence). CDR3 region: CASSFPLGANTEAFF. The CDR3 DNA reads TGTGCCAGCAGTTTTCCCCTGGGGGCGAACACTGAAGCTTTCTTT.

The chain carries TRBV6-6 and TRBJ1-1, with no clear D. The germline CDR1 and CDR2 sequences are MNHNY and SVGAGI (reference sequence). Trimming took off 2 bases at V and 3 bases at J, with 7 bases between the two ends. This CDR3 comprises 13 residues. CDR3 bases: TGTGCCAGCAGTTACGGGTGGGACACTGAAGCTTTCTTT. Protein sequence: CASSYGWDTEAFF.

The rearrangement uses TRBV27 and TRBJ2-5, with TRBD1 matching over 8 bases. V was pared by 2 bases and J by 4 bases, with 12 bases of the junction left unmatched. In germline, CDR1 is MNHEY, CDR2 SMNVEV (reference sequence). The CDR3 loop spans 17 amino acids. CDR3 sequence: CASSLAFGDRLGETQYF. The CDR3, as DNA: TGTGCCAGCAGTTTAGCGTTCGGGGACAGGTTGGGAGAGACCCAGTACTTC.

This chain joins TRBV5-1 and TRBJ1-3; D unclear. The CDR3 covers 15 residues. Germline values: CDR1 SGHRS, CDR2 YFSETQ. The V end lost 0 bases, the J end lost 0 bases, and 7 bases lay between the germline ends. The CDR3 nucleotides are TGCGCCAGCAGCTTGGCCATTCCCTCTGGAAACACCATATATTTT. Translating it yields CASSLAIPSGNTIYF.

The chain joins TRBV14 to TRBJ1-2; 9 nucleotides align to TRBD1. The CDR3 totals 17 residues. Trimming cost V 8 bases and J 1 base; bases outside gene matches: 14. Looked up from germline, CDR1 is SGHDN and CDR2 is FVKESK. The CDR3 loop is CASAEGDRATINYGYTF. As DNA, the CDR3 is TGTGCCAGCGCAGAGGGGGACAGGGCAACGATTAACTATGGCTACACCTTC.

The chain joins TRBV7-9 to TRBJ1-2, with D unclear. Trimming stripped 5 bases from V and 5 bases from J, with 18 bases between. Per germline, CDR1 SEHNR and CDR2 FQNEAQ (reference sequence). CDR3 length: 15 amino acids. DNA of the CDR3: TGTGCCAGCAGCAACGCCCGCACAGCCAGTTATGGCTACACCTTC. Translating it yields CASSNARTASYGYTF.

This CDR3 reads CASSLSPGAFQPQHF. CDR3 DNA: TGTGCCAGCAGTTTATCCCCAGGGGCTTTTCAGCCCCAGCATTTT. The V and J genes are TRBV27 and TRBJ1-5, with D maybe TRBD1 (6 bases). CDR1 and CDR2 (germline): MNHEY, SMNVEV (reference sequence). The CDR3 sequence is 15 residues long. The V end lost 0 bases, the J end lost 6 bases, and 12 bases lay between the germline ends.

V gene TRBV7-8 combines with J gene TRBJ2-7; no definite D call. Trimming left V 3 bases short and J 5 bases short, with 5 bases between. This CDR3 contains 11 residues. Germline CDR1 is SGHVS and CDR2 is FQNEAQ. CDR3 loop: CASSFGDEQYF. In DNA form, the CDR3 reads TGTGCCAGCAGCTTCGGTGACGAGCAGTACTTC.

This clone was found once. V and J are TRBV19 and TRBJ2-1, with unresolved D. Trimming removed 3 bases at V and 6 bases at J, with 9 bases between. CDR3 length equals 13 residues. The V gene's germline CDR1 is LNHDA and CDR2 SQIVND (reference sequence). For the CDR3, the DNA is TGTGCCAGTAGTATTGGGTCCAGCAATGAGCAGTTCTTC. Protein: CASSIGSSNEQFF. Based on the CDR3 plus reference TRBV19 and TRBJ2-1, the full variable domain is DGGITQSPKYLFRKEGQNVTLSCEQNLNHDAMYWYRQDPGQGLRLIYYSQIVNDFQKGDIAEGYSVSREKKESFPLTVTSAQKNPTAFYLCASSIGSSNEQFFGPGTRLTVL.

In regard to this clone: At one end, the junction sequence differs from germline, possibly due to a read error. The chain uses TRBV27 and TRBJ1-2; D may be TRBD1 (6 bases). The CDR3 contains 15 residues. The V gene's germline CDR1 is MNHEY and CDR2 SMNVEV (reference sequence). This CDR3 is CASSLSRTDGGGYTF. CDR3 nucleotide sequence: TGTGCCAGCAGTCTATCGAGGACAGACGGAGGGGGCTACACCTTC.

This sequence joins TRBV27 and TRBJ1-5; TRBD1 aligns across 8 bases. V lost 6 bases and J lost 1; bases outside the gene matches: 5. This CDR3 is 15 amino acids long. Germline CDR1 is MNHEY and CDR2 is SMNVEV (reference sequence). CDR3 DNA: TGTGCCAGCAGGGGAACAGGGGGGAGCAATCAGCCCCAGCATTTT. It is translated as CASRGTGGSNQPQHF.

V gene TRBV6-5 combines with J gene TRBJ2-7, with D possibly matching TRBD1 (6 bases). CDR3 length: 16 amino acids. Trimming left V 0 bases short and J 4 bases short, with 16 bases between. Looked up from germline, CDR1 is MNHEY and CDR2 is SVGAGI. The CDR3 region has the DNA TGTGCCAGCAGTTACTCGTTGGGGGCGCGAGGTTACGAGCAGTACTTC. Translating gives CASSYSLGARGYEQYF.

The chain has TRBV7-2 and TRBJ1-1, with D possibly matching TRBD1 (5 bases). V was cut by 5 bases and J by 0 bases, with 16 bases left in between. The CDR3 sequence is 16 residues long. Germline CDR1 and CDR2: SGHTA and FQGNSA. The CDR3 coding sequence is TGTGCCAGCAGCGAATGGGACCGCGGGGTGAACACTGAAGCTTTCTTT. Protein: CASSEWDRGVNTEAFF.

The chain recombines TRBV19 with TRBJ2-7; 8 bases align to TRBD2. The CDR3 covers 16 residues. J was trimmed by 0 bases and V by 6 bases; bases with no gene match: 10. Germline CDR1 and CDR2: LNHDA and SQIVND (reference sequence). DNA of the CDR3: TGTGCCAGTAGCCCTCTGTTCGGGGGGGACTCCTACGAGCAGTACTTC. Protein product: CASSPLFGGDSYEQYF.

V gene TRBV27 combines with J gene TRBJ1-5; possible D gene TRBD1, 5 bases. Deletions cut 6 bases from V and 1 base from J, with 16 bases between. CDR1 MNHEY and CDR2 SMNVEV come from the germline V gene (reference sequence). The CDR3 contains 16 residues. CDR3 nucleotide sequence: TGTGCCAGCAGCCGCCTGAGCAGGGACAGCAATCAGCCCCAGCATTTT. It specifies CASSRLSRDSNQPQHF.

The V and J genes are TRBV7-2 and TRBJ2-1; 7 bases match TRBD1. Germline V gene sequence: CDR1 SGHTA, CDR2 FQGNSA. Trimming took 4 bases from V and 8 from J; bases not matched to a gene: 2. The CDR3 sequence is 12 residues long. The CDR3 coding sequence is TGTGCCAGCAGCTCAGGGGGTCATGAGCAGTTCTTC. It yields the protein CASSSGGHEQFF.

The chain employs TRBV4-3 and TRBJ2-5; TRBD2 matches at 12 bases. The CDR3 length is 19 residues. Germline trimming cut 0 bases from V and 1 base from J; bases unmatched to any gene: 9. Per the germline V gene, CDR1 is LGHNA and CDR2 is YSLEER. In DNA form, the CDR3 reads TGCGCCAGCAGCCAAGATTTGGCTAGCGGGGGGGCGGGCCAAGAGACCCAGTACTTC. Its protein is CASSQDLASGGAGQETQYF.

The V and J genes are TRBV7-6 and TRBJ1-5; D not certain. Per germline, CDR1 SGHVS and CDR2 FNYEAQ. V was clipped by 1 base and J by 3 bases, with 10 bases between them. The CDR3 runs to 15 residues. The chain's CDR3 is CASSLGQSYNQPQHF. The CDR3 region has the DNA TGTGCCAGCAGCTTAGGGCAGAGTTACAATCAGCCCCAGCATTTT.

This clone is a singleton in its sample. V usage is TRBV7-9 and J usage is TRBJ1-2; D not resolved. The CDR3 consists of 14 residues. The V end was cut by 1 base, the J end by 0 bases, with 6 bases between. Germline V lookup: CDR1 SEHNR, CDR2 FQNEAQ (reference sequence). CDR3 nucleotide sequence: TGTGCCAGCAGCTTAGGAGCAGCTAACTATGGCTACACCTTC. This encodes CASSLGAANYGYTF.

The CDR3 sequence is CASSIHGRVEYGYTF. The DNA for the CDR3 is TGTGCCAGTAGTATTCACGGCAGGGTCGAATATGGCTACACCTTC. The chain carries TRBV19 and TRBJ1-2, with D possibly being TRBD1 (5 bases). Trimming took 3 bases from V and 5 from J, leaving 16 bases between them. Germline V gives CDR1 LNHDA, CDR2 SQIVND (reference sequence). This CDR3 comprises 15 residues.

The chain combines TRBV9 with TRBJ1-1; no clear D gene. Trimming shortened V by 1 base and J by 6 bases, and 7 bases separated the two germline ends. The CDR3 is made up of 12 amino acids. Germline V lookup: CDR1 SGDLS, CDR2 YYNGEE. The CDR3 region has the DNA TGTGCCAGCAGCGTAAGAGGCGCTGAAGCTTTCTTT. This sequence encodes CASSVRGAEAFF. Supplemented by reference TRBV9 and TRBJ1-1, the full variable domain reads DSGVTQTPKHLITATGQRVTLRCSPRSGDLSVYWYQQSLDQGLQFLIQYYNGEERAKGNILERFSAQQFPDLHSELNLSSLELGDSALYFCASSVRGAEAFFGQGTRLTVV.

V and J are TRBV19 and TRBJ1-5; D possibly corresponds to TRBD1 (6 bases). The CDR3 is 19 amino acids. V lost 5 bases and J 0 bases, leaving 23 bases between the germline ends. Germline CDR1 and CDR2: LNHDA and SQIVND (reference sequence). This CDR3 reads CASSLGGPLLYPSNQPQHF. The CDR3 DNA reads TGTGCCAGTAGTTTGGGGGGGCCTCTTCTTTATCCTAGCAATCAGCCCCAGCATTTT. Using reference TRBV19 and TRBJ1-5 for the parts outside the CDR3, the full variable domain is DGGITQSPKYLFRKEGQNVTLSCEQNLNHDAMYWYRQDPGQGLRLIYYSQIVNDFQKGDIAEGYSVSREKKESFPLTVTSAQKNPTAFYLCASSLGGPLLYPSNQPQHFGDGTRLSIL.

This chain uses TRBV9 with TRBJ1-4; a possible D gene is TRBD1 (6 bases). The CDR3 is 14 residues long. V lost 0 bases and J lost 7, with 10 bases in between. Germline V gives CDR1 SGDLS, CDR2 YYNGEE. This CDR3 reads CASSVGGGGEKLFF. The CDR3 DNA is TGTGCCAGCAGCGTAGGAGGGGGTGGTGAAAAACTGTTTTTT.

This chain joins TRBV27 and TRBJ1-2; tentative D call: TRBD1 (5 bases). The CDR3 runs 13 residues. Trimming removed 3 bases from V and 2 bases from J, with 7 bases in between. Germline V gives CDR1 MNHEY, CDR2 SMNVEV (reference sequence). Written as DNA, the CDR3 is TGTGCCAGCAGTTTGGCAGGGAACTATGGCTACACCTTC. This codes for CASSLAGNYGYTF.

V gene TRBV6-1 combines with J gene TRBJ2-7, with 8 bases lining up with TRBD1. The J segment lost 2 bases and the V segment lost 7 bases, leaving 7 bases of the junction unmatched. Per germline, CDR1 MNHNS and CDR2 SASEGT. This CDR3 has 14 residues. CDR3 in amino acids: CASNPTGGTYEQYF. In DNA, the CDR3 is TGTGCCAGCAATCCAACAGGGGGAACCTACGAGCAGTACTTC.

The chain uses TRBV5-1 and TRBJ1-2, with TRBD1 matching 11 bases. With 4 bases clipped from V and 7 bases from J, the junction kept 3 bases outside the gene matches. Germline V gene lookup returns CDR1 SGHRS and CDR2 YFSETQ. The CDR3 covers 13 residues. The CDR3 is CASSPGQGGGYTF. The CDR3 coding sequence is TGCGCCAGCAGCCCGGGACAGGGGGGTGGCTACACCTTC.

This chain connects TRBV27 to TRBJ2-2, with D uncertain. CDR1 and CDR2 from the germline V gene are MNHEY and SMNVEV (reference sequence). V lost 0 bases, J lost 8 bases, and 4 bases lay in between. There are 12 residues in the CDR3. CDR3 residues: CASSLSGGELFF. DNA of the CDR3: TGTGCCAGCAGTTTATCGGGGGGGGAGCTGTTTTTT.

The rearrangement joins TRBV28 to TRBJ1-2; no firm D call. Germline V gives CDR1 MDHEN, CDR2 SYDVKM. The V gene lost 6 bases and the J gene lost 3 bases, with 14 bases spanning the gap. The CDR3 contains 14 residues. In DNA, the CDR3 is TGTGCCAGCAGCCCCGGGCCCTCTTACTATGGCTACACCTTC. Protein: CASSPGPSYYGYTF.